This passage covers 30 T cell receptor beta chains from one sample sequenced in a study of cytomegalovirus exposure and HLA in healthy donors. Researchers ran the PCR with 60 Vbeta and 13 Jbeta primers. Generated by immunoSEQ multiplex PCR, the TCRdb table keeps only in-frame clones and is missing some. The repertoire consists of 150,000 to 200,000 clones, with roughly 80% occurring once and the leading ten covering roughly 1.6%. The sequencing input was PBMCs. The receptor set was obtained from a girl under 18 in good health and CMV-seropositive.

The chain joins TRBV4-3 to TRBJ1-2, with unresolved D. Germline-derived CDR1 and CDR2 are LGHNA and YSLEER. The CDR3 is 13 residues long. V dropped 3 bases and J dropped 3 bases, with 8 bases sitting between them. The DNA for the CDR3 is TGCGCCAGCAGCCATAGCCGCCACTATGGCTACACCTTC. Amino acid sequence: CASSHSRHYGYTF.

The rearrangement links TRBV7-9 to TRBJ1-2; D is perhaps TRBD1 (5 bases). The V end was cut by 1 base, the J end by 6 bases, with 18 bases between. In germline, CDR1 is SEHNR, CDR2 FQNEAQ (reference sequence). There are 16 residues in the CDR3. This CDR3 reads CASSLVGGTRFDGYTF. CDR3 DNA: TGTGCCAGCAGCTTAGTCGGAGGGACCCGATTTGATGGCTACACCTTC.

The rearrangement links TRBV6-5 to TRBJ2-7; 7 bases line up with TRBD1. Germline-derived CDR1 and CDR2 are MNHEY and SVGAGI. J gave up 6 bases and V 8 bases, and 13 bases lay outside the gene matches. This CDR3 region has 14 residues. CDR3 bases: TGTGCCAGCCATGCGGGCAGGGGGTCGATCGAGCAGTACTTC. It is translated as CASHAGRGSIEQYF.

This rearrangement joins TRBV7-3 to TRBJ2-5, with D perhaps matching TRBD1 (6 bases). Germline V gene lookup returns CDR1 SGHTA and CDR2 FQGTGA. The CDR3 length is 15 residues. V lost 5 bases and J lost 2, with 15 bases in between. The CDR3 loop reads CASSVGGAVQETQYF. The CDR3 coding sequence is TGTGCCAGCAGCGTTGGGGGCGCGGTTCAAGAGACCCAGTACTTC.

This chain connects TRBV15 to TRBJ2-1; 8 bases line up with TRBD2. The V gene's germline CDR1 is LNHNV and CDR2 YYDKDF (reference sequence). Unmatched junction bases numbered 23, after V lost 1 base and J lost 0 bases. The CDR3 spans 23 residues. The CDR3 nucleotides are TGTGCCACCAGCAGAGTCTACGACCCAGGGGAGAAGGCGGGAGGTAGCTCCTACAATGAGCAGTTCTTC. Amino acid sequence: CATSRVYDPGEKAGGSSYNEQFF. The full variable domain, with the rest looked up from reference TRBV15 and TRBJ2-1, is DAMVIQNPRYQVTQFGKPVTLSCSQTLNHNVMYWYQQKSSQAPKLLFHYYDKDFNNEADTPDNFQSRRPNTSFCFLDIRSPGLGDTAMYLCATSRVYDPGEKAGGSSYNEQFFGPGTRLTVL.

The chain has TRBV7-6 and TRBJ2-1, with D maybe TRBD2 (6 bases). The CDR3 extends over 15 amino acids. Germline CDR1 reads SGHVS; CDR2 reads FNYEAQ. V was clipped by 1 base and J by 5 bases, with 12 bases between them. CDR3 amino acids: CASSLEGLADNEQFF. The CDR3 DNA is TGTGCCAGCAGCTTAGAGGGACTCGCTGACAATGAGCAGTTCTTC.

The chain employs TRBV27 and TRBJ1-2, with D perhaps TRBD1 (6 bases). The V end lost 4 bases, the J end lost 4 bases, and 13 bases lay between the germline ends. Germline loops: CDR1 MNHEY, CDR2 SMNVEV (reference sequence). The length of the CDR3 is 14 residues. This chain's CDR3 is CASSSFDRPYGYTF. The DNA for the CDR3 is TGTGCCAGCAGTTCATTTGACAGGCCCTATGGCTACACCTTC.

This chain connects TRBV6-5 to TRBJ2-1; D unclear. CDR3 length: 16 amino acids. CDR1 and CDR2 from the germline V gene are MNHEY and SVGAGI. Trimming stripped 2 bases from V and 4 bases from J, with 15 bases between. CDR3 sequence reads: CASSYDSESQYNEQFF. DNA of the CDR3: TGTGCCAGCAGTTACGACTCTGAGAGCCAGTACAATGAGCAGTTCTTC.

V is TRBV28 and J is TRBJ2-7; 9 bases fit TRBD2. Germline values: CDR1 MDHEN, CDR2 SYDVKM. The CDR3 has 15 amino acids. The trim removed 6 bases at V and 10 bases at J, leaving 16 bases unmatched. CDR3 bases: TGTGCCAGCAGCCGCGAGGGCCAGCGGGGGGCCCAACAGTACTTC. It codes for CASSREGQRGAQQYF.

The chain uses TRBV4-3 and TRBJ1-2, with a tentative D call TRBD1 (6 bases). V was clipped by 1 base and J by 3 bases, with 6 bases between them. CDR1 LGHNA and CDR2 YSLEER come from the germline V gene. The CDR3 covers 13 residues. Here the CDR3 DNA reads TGCGCCAGCAGCCAAGGGGGGCACTATGGCTACACCTTC. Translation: CASSQGGHYGYTF.

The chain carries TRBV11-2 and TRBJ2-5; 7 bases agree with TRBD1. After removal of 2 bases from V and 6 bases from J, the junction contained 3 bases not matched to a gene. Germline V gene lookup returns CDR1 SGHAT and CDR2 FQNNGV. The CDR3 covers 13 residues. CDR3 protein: CASSLLRGQTQYF. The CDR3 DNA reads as TGTGCCAGCAGCTTATTAAGGGGGCAGACCCAGTACTTC.

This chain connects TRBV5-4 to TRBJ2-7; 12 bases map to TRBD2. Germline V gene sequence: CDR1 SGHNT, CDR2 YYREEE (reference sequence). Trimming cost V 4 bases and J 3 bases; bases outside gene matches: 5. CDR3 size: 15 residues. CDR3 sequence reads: CASSPGLAGIYEQYF. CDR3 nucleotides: TGTGCCAGCAGCCCCGGACTAGCGGGGATCTACGAGCAGTACTTC.

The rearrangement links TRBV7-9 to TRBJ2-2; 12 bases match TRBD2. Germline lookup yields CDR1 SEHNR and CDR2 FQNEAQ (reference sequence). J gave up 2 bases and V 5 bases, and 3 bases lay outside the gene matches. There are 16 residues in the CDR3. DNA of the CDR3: TGTGCCAGCAGCAGGGGACTAGCGGGCAACACCGGGGAGCTGTTTTTT. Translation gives CASSRGLAGNTGELFF.

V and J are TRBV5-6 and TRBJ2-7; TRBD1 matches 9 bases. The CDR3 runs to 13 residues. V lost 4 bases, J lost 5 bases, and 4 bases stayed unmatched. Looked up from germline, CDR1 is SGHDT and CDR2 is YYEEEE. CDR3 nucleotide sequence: TGTGCCAGCAGCAGAAGGACAGGGGACGAGCAGTACTTC. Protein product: CASSRRTGDEQYF.

The CDR3 DNA reads as TGTGCCAGCAGTGAAGCATCAGGGTCCTATGGCTACACCTTC. Translated: CASSEASGSYGYTF. V usage is TRBV2 and J usage is TRBJ1-2; D is perhaps TRBD1 (5 bases). There are 14 residues in the CDR3. The V end lost 0 bases, the J end lost 4 bases, and 9 bases lay between the germline ends. Germline loops: CDR1 SNHLY, CDR2 FYNNEI.

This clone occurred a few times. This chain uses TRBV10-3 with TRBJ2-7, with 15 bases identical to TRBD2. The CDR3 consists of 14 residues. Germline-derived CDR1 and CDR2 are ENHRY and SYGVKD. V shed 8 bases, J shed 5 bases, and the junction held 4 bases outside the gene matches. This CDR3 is CAIGTSGRSDEQYF. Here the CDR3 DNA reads TGTGCCATCGGGACTAGCGGGAGGTCTGACGAGCAGTACTTC.

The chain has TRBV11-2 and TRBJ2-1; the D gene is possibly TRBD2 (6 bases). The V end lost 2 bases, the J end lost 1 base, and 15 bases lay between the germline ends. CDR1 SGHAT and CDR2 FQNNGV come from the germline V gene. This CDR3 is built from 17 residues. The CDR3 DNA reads TGTGCCAGCAGCTTAAGGCTGGCGGGGCTATCCTACAATGAGCAGTTCTTC. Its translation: CASSLRLAGLSYNEQFF.

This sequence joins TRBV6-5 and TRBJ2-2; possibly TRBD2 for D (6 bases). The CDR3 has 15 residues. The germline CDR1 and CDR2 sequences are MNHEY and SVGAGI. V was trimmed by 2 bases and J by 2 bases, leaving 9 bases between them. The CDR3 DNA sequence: TGTGCCAGCAGTTACGGGGGGACTAACACCGGGGAGCTGTTTTTT. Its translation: CASSYGGTNTGELFF.

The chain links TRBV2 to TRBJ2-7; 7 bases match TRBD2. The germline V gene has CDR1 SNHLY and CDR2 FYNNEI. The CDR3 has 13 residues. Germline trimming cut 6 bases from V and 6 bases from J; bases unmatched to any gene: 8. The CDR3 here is CASSAGREGEQYF. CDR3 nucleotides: TGTGCCAGCAGCGCGGGTAGGGAGGGCGAGCAGTACTTC.

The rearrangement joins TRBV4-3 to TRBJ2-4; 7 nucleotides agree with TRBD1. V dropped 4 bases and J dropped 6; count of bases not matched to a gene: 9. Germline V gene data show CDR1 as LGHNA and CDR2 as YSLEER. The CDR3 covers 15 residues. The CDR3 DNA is TGCGCCAGCAGCCGACTGACAGGGACCTCAAACATTCAGTACTTC. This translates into CASSRLTGTSNIQYF.

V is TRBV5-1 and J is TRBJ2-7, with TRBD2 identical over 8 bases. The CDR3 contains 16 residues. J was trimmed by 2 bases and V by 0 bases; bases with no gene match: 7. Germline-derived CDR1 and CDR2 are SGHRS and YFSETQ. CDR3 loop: CASSLESGGQPYEQYF. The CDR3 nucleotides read TGCGCCAGCAGCTTGGAAAGCGGGGGCCAACCCTACGAGCAGTACTTC. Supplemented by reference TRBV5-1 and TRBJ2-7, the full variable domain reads KAGVTQTPRYLIKTRGQQVTLSCSPISGHRSVSWYQQTPGQGLQFLFEYFSETQRNKGNFPGRFSGRQFSNSRSEMNVSTLELGDSALYLCASSLESGGQPYEQYFGPGTRLTVT.

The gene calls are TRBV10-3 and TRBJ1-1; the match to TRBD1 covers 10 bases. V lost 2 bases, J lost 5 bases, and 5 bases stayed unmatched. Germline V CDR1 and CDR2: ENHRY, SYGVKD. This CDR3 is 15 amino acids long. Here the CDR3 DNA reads TGTGCCATCAGTGAGCACGGGACAGGGGATACTGAAGCTTTCTTT. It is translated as CAISEHGTGDTEAFF.

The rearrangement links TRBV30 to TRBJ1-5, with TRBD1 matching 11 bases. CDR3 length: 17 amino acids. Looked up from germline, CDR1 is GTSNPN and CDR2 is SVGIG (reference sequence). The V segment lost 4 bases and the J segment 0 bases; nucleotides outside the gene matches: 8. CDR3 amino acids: CAWTSGTGGNSNQPQHF. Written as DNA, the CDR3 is TGTGCCTGGACCTCCGGGACAGGGGGTAATAGCAATCAGCCCCAGCATTTT.

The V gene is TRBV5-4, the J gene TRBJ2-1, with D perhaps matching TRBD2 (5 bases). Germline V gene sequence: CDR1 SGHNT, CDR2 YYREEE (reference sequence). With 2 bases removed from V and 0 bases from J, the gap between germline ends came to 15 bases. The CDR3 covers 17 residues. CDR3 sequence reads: CASSFPSGDRSYNEQFF. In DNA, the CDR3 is TGTGCCAGCAGCTTTCCCAGCGGTGACCGCTCCTACAATGAGCAGTTCTTC.

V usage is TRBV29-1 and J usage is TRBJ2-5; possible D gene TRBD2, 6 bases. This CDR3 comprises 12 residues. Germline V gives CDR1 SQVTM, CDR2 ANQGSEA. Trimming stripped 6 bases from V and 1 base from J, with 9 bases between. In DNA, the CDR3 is TGCAGCGTCCAGGGAGGCCAAGAGACCCAGTACTTC. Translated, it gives CSVQGGQETQYF.

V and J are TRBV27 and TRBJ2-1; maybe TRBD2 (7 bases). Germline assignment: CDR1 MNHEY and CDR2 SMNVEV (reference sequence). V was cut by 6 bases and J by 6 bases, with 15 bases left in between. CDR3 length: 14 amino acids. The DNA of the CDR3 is TGTGCCAGCAGCCCGACCGGGGGGCGCAATGAGCAGTTCTTC. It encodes CASSPTGGRNEQFF.

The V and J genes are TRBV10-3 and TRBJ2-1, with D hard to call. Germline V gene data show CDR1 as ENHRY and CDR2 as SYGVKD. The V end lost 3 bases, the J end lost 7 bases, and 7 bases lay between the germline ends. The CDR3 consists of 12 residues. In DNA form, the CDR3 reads TGTGCCATCAGTGATCAAGCGAATGAGCAGTTCTTC. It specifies CAISDQANEQFF.

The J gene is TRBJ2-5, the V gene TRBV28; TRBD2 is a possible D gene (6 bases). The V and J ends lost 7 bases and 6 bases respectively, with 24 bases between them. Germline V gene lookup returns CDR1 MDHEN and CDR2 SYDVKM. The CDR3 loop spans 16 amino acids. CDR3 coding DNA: TGTGCCAGCACCTTGGGATCGGGAGAAAGGTACAAGACCCAGTACTTC. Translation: CASTLGSGERYKTQYF.

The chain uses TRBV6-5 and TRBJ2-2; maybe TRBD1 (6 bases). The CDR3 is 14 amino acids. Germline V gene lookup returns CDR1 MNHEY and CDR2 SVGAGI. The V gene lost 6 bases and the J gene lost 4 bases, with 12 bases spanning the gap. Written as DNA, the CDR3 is TGTGCCAGCAGCACAGGGTTACTCACCGGGGAGCTGTTTTTT. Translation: CASSTGLLTGELFF.

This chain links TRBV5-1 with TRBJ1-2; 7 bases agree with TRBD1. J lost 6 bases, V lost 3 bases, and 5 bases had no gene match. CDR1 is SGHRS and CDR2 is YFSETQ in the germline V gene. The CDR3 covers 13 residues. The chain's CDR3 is CASSSTGVNGYTF. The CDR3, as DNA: TGCGCCAGCAGCTCCACAGGGGTTAATGGCTACACCTTC.